This T cell receptor beta chain derives from a study of blood T cell repertoires in COVID-19 (dated by TCRdb to the early 2020s). Context from the whole study: Samples from collaborators originated in the United States, Italy and Spain and spanned both the acute and convalescent phases of COVID-19. HLA class I and class II types, where available, came from metadata supplied by the sample provider rather than from assay-based typing. A freely available public database, intended as a resource for researchers studying the immune response to SARS-CoV-2, is where the repertoires were released. The samples were drawn from two sources: the first 160 participants of the ongoing ImmuneRACE study, and 1,254 subjects contributed by 6 global collaborators. The sample metadata nearly always contained a de-identified subject ID, COVID-19 status, age in years and sex. Deeply sampled blood TCRbeta repertoires from subjects exposed to, actively infected with, or recovered from COVID-19 were included in the dataset. The material from the prospective study consisted of cDNA or gDNA derived from T cells, B-cell-depleted T cells, or PBMCs. Results the study describes overall, beyond this receptor: The amount of clinical and demographic metadata varied by source and participant and was provided uncurated.

With regard to this clone: Its cognate antigen has yet to be identified. The record has no base qualities; no much larger clone is one base away.

TCRbeta CDR3 regions were amplified from genomic DNA by means of the immunoSEQ Assay, a bias-controlled multiplex PCR. From the authors' description of their analysis: Within the assay, amplification of reference gene primers was used to estimate how many nucleated cells each sample contained. Sequence reads were collapsed and filtered to measure the absolute abundance of every unique TCRbeta CDR3 rearrangement. For each sample, productive Simpson clonality was calculated as the square root of Simpson's diversity index over productive rearrangements. The clones in this table, taken by TCRdb from immuneACCESS, are in-frame only. Not every clone is retained; where verified, under half of the shortfall comes from an unresolved V gene, and the cause of the rest is unknown. V and J calls and clone size are given by that table; D and trimming were obtained from the DNA. Here the sample has approximately 240,000 clones; around 81% occur a single time. Approximately 3% of the sample comes from the top ten.

Samples from volunteer blood donors who had recovered from COVID-19 were contributed by a second Seattle source. Each collaborating institution followed its own protocols to collect whole blood in K2EDTA tubes. For TCRbeta analysis, collaborators shipped samples as frozen whole blood, isolated PBMCs, or DNA extracted from either of those sample types. V is reduced by 0 bases and J by 3 bases, leaving a spacing of 12 bases between them. Sequences SNHLY (CDR1) and FYNNEI (CDR2) are obtained from the germline V gene. The cysteine opens and the phenylalanine closes a CDR3 of 15 amino acids. The CDR3 DNA has 45 bases and is translated from base 1.

The sequenced material came from peripheral blood. This TCR derives from a woman in her 30s who had recovered from COVID-19. The rearrangement combines TRBV2 with TRBJ2-7; a tentative D match to TRBD2 spans 5 bases. The nucleotide sequence reads TGTGCCAGCAGTGAAGCGCAGCGGAGAAGCTACGAGCAGTACTTC. It translates to CASSEAQRRSYEQYF.